Below are 6 T cell receptor beta chains sequenced from a single sample in a study of T-cell memory formation after mild COVID-19 (dated by TCRdb to the early 2020s). Preparation of the library involved 5' RACE. Sequencing relied on an Illumina NovaSeq 6000. TCRdb took the public reads, trimmed them with fastp at Q25, ran MiXCR for clone calling and kept in-frame beta chains. Entries that share a CDR3 protein sequence are merged under the most common genes and DNA. The sample has 90,000 to 120,000 distinct CDR3 sequences on record, over 8.5% of them singletons. The ten largest clones add up to around 40% of the sample. The material sequenced was PBMCs or a T cell subset sorted from them (not recorded which). All receptors come from a man younger than 35 who had mild COVID-19 (a few samples of this study predate the infection). The sample titles of this study are shuffled in the database, so cell type and time point are left out; the donor was told from shared clones.

The sample holds a few counts of this clonotype. This chain links TRBV20-1 with TRBJ2-7, with 9 bases aligning to TRBD2. Germline lookup yields CDR1 DFQATT and CDR2 SNEGSKA (reference sequence). This CDR3 comprises 15 residues. J lost 0 bases, V lost 1 base, and 4 bases had no gene match. CDR3 sequence: CSARASGGPSYEQYF. CDR3 DNA sequence: TGCAGTGCTAGAGCGAGCGGGGGGCCCTCCTACGAGCAGTACTTC.

This sequence joins TRBV6-2 or TRBV6-3 and TRBJ2-1; 8 bases line up with TRBD2. The J segment lost 10 bases and the V segment lost 6 bases, leaving 14 bases of the junction unmatched. Germline values: CDR1 MNHEY, CDR2 SVGEGT. The CDR3 runs 15 residues. The CDR3 sequence is CASSIGGALQWEQFF. CDR3 nucleotides: TGTGCCAGCAGCATCGGGGGGGCCCTACAATGGGAGCAGTTCTTC.

This clonotype occurred a few times. This chain connects TRBV20-1 to TRBJ2-1, with a weak D call TRBD2 (5 bases). CDR1 is DFQATT, CDR2 SNEGSKA, per germline (reference sequence). The CDR3 runs 13 residues. V was shortened by 0 bases and J by 9 bases, with 12 bases between the two germline ends. Here the CDR3 reads CSARDEGGPEQFF. As DNA, the CDR3 is TGCAGTGCTAGAGATGAGGGCGGACCTGAGCAGTTCTTC.

This chain connects TRBV27 to TRBJ1-5; TRBD1 is a possible D gene (5 bases). The CDR3 is 14 amino acids. Trimming pared 2 bases from V and 2 bases from J, leaving 7 bases between. From germline, CDR1 is MNHEY and CDR2 SMNVEV (reference sequence). The CDR3 region is CASSLTRGNQPQHF. The CDR3 coding sequence is TGTGCCAGCAGTTTAACCAGGGGCAATCAGCCCCAGCATTTT.

The chain links TRBV6-2 or TRBV6-3 to TRBJ2-6; D remains unclear. CDR3 size: 15 residues. The V gene lost 0 bases and the J gene lost 4 bases, with 7 bases spanning the gap. Germline CDR1 reads MNHEY; CDR2 reads SVGEGT. CDR3 loop: CASSYSNAGANVLTF. The CDR3 bases are TGTGCCAGCAGTTACTCAAACGCCGGGGCCAACGTCCTGACTTTC.

This clonotype was counted a few times. The rearrangement links TRBV27 to TRBJ2-7, with TRBD1 matching over 8 bases. The CDR3 consists of 16 residues. CDR1 is MNHEY and CDR2 is SMNVEV in the germline V gene (reference sequence). The CDR3 loop is CGGGGDRQGIYYEQYF. DNA for the CDR3: TGTGGCGGTGGGGGAGATCGACAGGGGATCTACTACGAGCAGTACTTC.